The present TCR beta chain was sequenced within a study of shared clonotypes between healthy human individuals. About the study: With ages of 18 to 49, the donors were two women and a few men. Regarding the study as a whole: Limited genetic and exposure-history diversity came from having few donors.

It was CD45RO-negative cells, positively selected for CCR7, that made up naive CD8 cells, with terminally differentiated effector memory CD45RA+ cells excluded. The assay was immunoSEQ multiplex PCR, and TCRdb's table has in-frame clones only and misses some. The sample holds about 2.1 million clones, around 95% seen once. CDR1 and CDR2 from the germline V gene are SGHTS and YDEGEE. V lost 4 bases to trimming and J lost 3 bases, with 11 bases between them. The CDR3 is 13 amino acids. Comments on this clone: Its matching antigen is unknown.

The V and J genes are TRBV5-8 and TRBJ2-7; the D gene is possibly TRBD1 (6 bases). The TCR sequence derives from a man aged 18-30 years in good health. Some clones in this sample may be carry-over from other donors' samples. The sequencing sample was made of naive CD8+ T cells from PBMCs. CDR3 in amino acids: CASSLTGVYEQYF. For the CDR3, the DNA is TGTGCCAGCAGCCTGACAGGTGTCTACGAGCAGTACTTC.